The 8 T cell receptor beta chains below come from one sample, sequenced in a study of shared clonotypes between healthy human individuals. Profiled with immunoSEQ multiplex PCR; TCRdb holds only in-frame clones, not every one. The repertoire consists of hundreds of thousands of clones, with around 96% occurring once and the leading ten covering around 0.1%. Naivety among CD8 cells was defined by CD45RO negativity and positive CCR7 selection, thereby excluding terminally differentiated effector memory CD45RA+ cells. The sequenced sample was naive CD8+ T cells sorted from blood. The receptors come from a woman in her twenties or thirties in good health.

The V and J genes are TRBV4-1 and TRBJ1-5; D call uncertain. The CDR3 consists of 15 residues. The germline V gene has CDR1 MGHRA and CDR2 YSYEKL. Trimming removed 4 bases from V and 0 bases from J, with 10 bases in between. The DNA of the CDR3 is TGCGCCAGCAGCCGCTCCGCGGTTAGCAATCAGCCCCAGCATTTT. Amino acids: CASSRSAVSNQPQHF.

Concerning this clone: This same CDR3 is encoded by further DNA sequences in the sample. The J gene is TRBJ2-1, the V gene TRBV28; TRBD2 aligns across 13 bases. After removal of 6 bases from V and 7 bases from J, the junction contained 3 bases not matched to a gene. This CDR3 contains 14 residues. CDR1 is MDHEN and CDR2 is SYDVKM in the germline V gene. CDR3 sequence: CASSRTSGRNEQFF. CDR3 DNA: TGTGCCAGCAGCCGGACTAGCGGGAGAAATGAGCAGTTCTTC.

This chain connects TRBV9 to TRBJ2-2; 7 bases line up with TRBD2. This CDR3 spans 16 amino acids. CDR1 is SGDLS and CDR2 is YYNGEE in the germline V gene. Trimming cost V 1 base and J 6 bases; bases outside gene matches: 9. CDR3 sequence: CASSVSGGSFAGELFF. CDR3 nucleotides: TGTGCCAGCAGCGTATCCGGCGGGAGCTTCGCCGGGGAGCTGTTTTTT. The whole variable domain, remainder taken from reference TRBV9 and TRBJ2-2, is DSGVTQTPKHLITATGQRVTLRCSPRSGDLSVYWYQQSLDQGLQFLIQYYNGEERAKGNILERFSAQQFPDLHSELNLSSLELGDSALYFCASSVSGGSFAGELFFGEGSRLTVL.

This chain uses TRBV19 with TRBJ2-3; D not resolved. V was cut by 7 bases and J by 0 bases, with 14 bases left in between. The CDR3 is 15 residues long. Per the germline V gene, CDR1 is LNHDA and CDR2 is SQIVND (reference sequence). The CDR3 DNA follows: TGTGCCAGTAAAGACAAGGGCTTTAGCACAGATACGCAGTATTTT. Translating it yields CASKDKGFSTDTQYF.

The CDR3 nucleotides read TGTGCCAGCAGTTACACCGGACTCGCGTGGGGGGAGACCCAGTACTTC. This encodes CASSYTGLAWGETQYF. The chain couples TRBV6-5 to TRBJ2-5; perhaps D is TRBD1 or TRBD2 (5 bases each). This CDR3 spans 16 amino acids. V shed 2 bases and J shed 5 bases, with 18 bases lying between them. The V gene's germline CDR1 is MNHEY and CDR2 SVGAGI.

CDR3 loop: CASSLRGQRSSYEQYF. Written as DNA, the CDR3 is TGTGCCAGCAGCTTACGGGGACAGCGAAGCTCCTACGAGCAGTACTTC. The chain recombines TRBV11-2 with TRBJ2-7; 7 nucleotides align to TRBD1. The V segment lost 2 bases and the J segment 0 bases; nucleotides outside the gene matches: 7. The CDR3 is 16 amino acids. Germline V lookup: CDR1 SGHAT, CDR2 FQNNGV.

The chain combines TRBV28 with TRBJ1-4; D gene uncertain. V lost 5 bases and J 0 bases, leaving 10 bases between the germline ends. There are 15 residues in the CDR3. Germline V lookup: CDR1 MDHEN, CDR2 SYDVKM. Written as DNA, the CDR3 is TGTGCCAGCAGTCGCCCGGCCCCAACTAATGAAAAACTGTTTTTT. Translation gives CASSRPAPTNEKLFF.

V and J are TRBV27 and TRBJ1-2, with D possibly being TRBD1 (5 bases). V was trimmed by 2 bases and J by 0 bases, leaving 13 bases between them. Germline assignment: CDR1 MNHEY and CDR2 SMNVEV (reference sequence). The CDR3 runs to 16 residues. The CDR3 region has the DNA TGTGCCAGCAGTTTAATGGAGGGGACCCCTAACTATGGCTACACCTTC. This sequence encodes CASSLMEGTPNYGYTF.